This T cell receptor beta chain came from a study of blood T cell repertoires in COVID-19. From germline, CDR1 is SEHNR and CDR2 FQNEAQ (reference sequence). Trimming removed 1 base from V and 0 bases from J, with 12 bases in between. The CDR3 runs to 16 residues. Sequenced by immunoSEQ multiplex PCR; TCRdb stores in-frame clones only, minus some. The table lists about 220,000 clones, about 86% of them singletons, with approximately 1.3% in the top ten. The TCR comes from a woman aged 40-49 years with acute COVID-19. The chain has TRBV7-9 and TRBJ1-2; D not certain. Sequencing was done on a sample of PBMCs or T cells enriched from blood (not recorded which). The chain's CDR3 is CASSLGGGEANYGYTF. In DNA, the CDR3 is TGTGCCAGCAGCTTAGGCGGCGGCGAAGCTAACTATGGCTACACCTTC.